Below, one T cell receptor beta chain is given with its context. Antigen unknown. The data belong to a study of STAT5B mutations in CD4+ large granular lymphocyte leukemia. General study findings and limits: Top patient clones used TRBV06 genes more often: 8/27 versus 2/35 in controls. The CD4+ versus CD8+ T-LGLL clonality difference may reflect limited sample size. Patient CD4-sorted repertoires stayed more clonal than healthy ones after leukemic-clone removal.

Sequenced by immunoSEQ multiplex PCR; TCRdb stores in-frame clones only, minus some. The table lists over 30,000 clones, 70% to 90% of them singletons. CDR1 is SGHRS and CDR2 is YFSETQ in the germline V gene. CDR3 length equals 13 residues. V gave up 0 bases and J gave up 5 bases, with 9 bases separating them. The origin of this receptor is a human donor in good health. The specimen sequenced was CD4+ T cells from blood buffy coats. V and J are TRBV5-1 and TRBJ2-7; perhaps TRBD1 as D (6 bases). Here the CDR3 reads CASSLGGHNEQYF. The CDR3 bases are TGCGCCAGCAGCTTGGGGGGGCATAACGAGCAGTACTTC.